Shown below are 27 T cell receptor beta chains from a single sample sequenced in a study of T-cell reconstitution after alpha-beta-depleted transplantation in children. It was with unique molecular identifiers that the TCRbeta library was prepared. TCRdb processed the PCR reads anew with MiXCR; each CDR3 protein has one entry. The sample holds 670,000 or so distinct CDR3 sequences; around 13% are singletons and the top ten take around 0.76%. Sequencing was performed on PBMCs, taken before TCRalphabeta/CD19-depleted stem cell transplant. Every receptor here comes from a girl aged 2-10 years with congenital amegakaryocytic thrombocytopenia, due to receive a stem cell transplant.

This clonotype has only a few counts. V gene TRBV3-1 combines with J gene TRBJ2-5; maybe TRBD1 (5 bases). The V and J ends lost 5 bases and 5 bases respectively, with 18 bases between them. The germline CDR1 and CDR2 sequences are LGHDT and YNNKEL (reference sequence). The CDR3 totals 15 residues. The chain's CDR3 is CASSENFAGSETQYF. Written as DNA, the CDR3 is TGTGCCAGCAGCGAGAATTTCGCAGGGTCCGAGACCCAGTACTTC.

The sample holds many counts of this clonotype. V usage is TRBV5-6 and J usage is TRBJ2-1; tentatively, D is TRBD1 (6 bases). The germline CDR1 and CDR2 sequences are SGHDT and YYEEEE. The length of the CDR3 is 15 residues. The germline V and J ends were trimmed by 1 base and 10 bases, with 18 bases remaining between them. CDR3 bases: TGTGCCAGCAGCTTGTGGGCGGCAGGGACATGGGAGCAGTTCTTC. This gives the protein CASSLWAAGTWEQFF. Full variable domain (remainder filled in from reference TRBV5-6 and TRBJ2-1): DAGVTQSPTHLIKTRGQQVTLRCSPKSGHDTVSWYQQALGQGPQFIFQYYEEEERQRGNFPDRFSGHQFPNYSSELNVNALLLGDSALYLCASSLWAAGTWEQFFGPGTRLTVL.

This clonotype showed up just a few times. The chain links TRBV5-1 to TRBJ2-5; weak D call: TRBD2 (6 bases). Germline CDR1 SGHRS, CDR2 YFSETQ. The germline V and J ends were trimmed by 7 bases and 5 bases, with 15 bases remaining between them. The CDR3 extends over 13 amino acids. The CDR3: CASWDLHAETQYF. The CDR3 DNA reads as TGCGCCAGCTGGGACTTACATGCGGAGACCCAGTACTTC.

This clonotype was picked up many times. The chain is built from TRBV6-5 and TRBJ2-5; D ambiguous. This CDR3 has 13 amino acids. Germline V gives CDR1 MNHEY, CDR2 SVGAGI. V was trimmed by 0 bases and J by 3 bases, leaving 5 bases between them. CDR3 sequence: CASSYSQKETQYF. Written as DNA, the CDR3 is TGTGCCAGCAGTTACTCCCAGAAAGAGACCCAGTACTTC.

This rearrangement joins TRBV12-3 or TRBV12-4 to TRBJ2-6; TRBD2 might be the D (6 bases). Trimming shortened V by 3 bases and J by 0 bases, and 9 bases separated the two germline ends. CDR3 size: 16 residues. CDR3: CASSLTDYSGANVLTF. In DNA form, the CDR3 reads TGTGCCAGCAGTTTGACGGACTACTCTGGGGCCAACGTCCTGACTTTC.

This clonotype has a count of ten or more. V is TRBV5-1 and J is TRBJ1-3, with D unclear. V lost 0 bases and J 1 base, leaving 14 bases between the germline ends. The CDR3 runs 17 residues. Germline lookup yields CDR1 SGHRS and CDR2 YFSETQ. CDR3 amino acids: CASSLGYSLESGNTIYF. The DNA for the CDR3 is TGCGCCAGCAGCTTGGGATATTCGTTGGAGTCTGGAAACACCATATATTTT.

This clonotype was found a few times. The chain couples TRBV7-9 to TRBJ2-3, with D perhaps TRBD1 (5 bases). The CDR3 runs to 17 residues. CDR1 and CDR2 from the germline V gene are SEHNR and FQNEAQ (reference sequence). Between the trimmed V and J ends, which lost 5 bases and 2 bases, there was a span of 20 bases. The CDR3 reads CASSLDAGPLDTDTQYF. CDR3 DNA sequence: TGTGCCAGCAGCCTCGATGCAGGGCCATTGGACACAGATACGCAGTATTTT. The whole variable domain, filled in from reference TRBV7-9 and TRBJ2-3, reads DTGVSQNPRHKITKRGQNVTFRCDPISEHNRLYWYRQTLGQGPEFLTYFQNEAQLEKSRLLSDRFSAERPKGSFSTLEIQRTEQGDSAMYLCASSLDAGPLDTDTQYFGPGTRLTVL.

The rearrangement uses TRBV2 and TRBJ1-2; 7 nucleotides match TRBD1. V lost 4 bases to trimming and J lost 4 bases; unmatched junction nucleotides: 9. This CDR3 is 15 amino acids long. Germline V gene lookup returns CDR1 SNHLY and CDR2 FYNNEI. CDR3 in DNA: TGTGCCAGCAGTGTCGGGGTGGCAGGGGGCTATGGCTACACCTTC. Translation gives CASSVGVAGGYGYTF.

This clonotype was seen repeatedly, ten times or more. The chain recombines TRBV5-6 with TRBJ2-5, with 7 bases fitting TRBD2. Trimming at V came to 3 bases and at J to 2 bases, leaving 4 bases not matched to a gene. The CDR3 loop spans 14 amino acids. Per the germline V gene, CDR1 is SGHDT and CDR2 is YYEEEE. In DNA, the CDR3 is TGTGCCAGCAGCTCCTGGGGGGGGCAAGAGACCCAGTACTTC. Its protein product is CASSSWGGQETQYF.

Only a few counts were recorded for this clonotype. The chain employs TRBV7-9 and TRBJ2-4; no reliable D call. Trimming took 0 bases from V and 9 from J, leaving 6 bases between them. Germline V CDR1 and CDR2: SEHNR, FQNEAQ (reference sequence). This CDR3 has 12 amino acids. DNA for the CDR3: TGTGCCAGCAGCTTAGCAACTGCCATTCAGTACTTC. Encoded protein: CASSLATAIQYF.

This clonotype was recorded many times. The chain has TRBV11-2 and TRBJ2-1; D is perhaps TRBD1 or TRBD2 (5 bases each). This CDR3 has 13 amino acids. Germline V CDR1 and CDR2: SGHAT, FQNNGV. Trimming left V 0 bases short and J 13 bases short, with 13 bases between. The DNA of the CDR3 is TGTGCCAGCAGCTTAGATGTTGGGGGAGTACAGTTCTTC. As protein: CASSLDVGGVQFF.

This clonotype has at least ten counts. J is TRBJ2-5 and V is TRBV6-1, with 12 bases that match TRBD2. The CDR3 loop spans 14 amino acids. The J segment lost 2 bases and the V segment lost 6 bases, leaving 1 base of the junction unmatched. Germline V lookup: CDR1 MNHNS, CDR2 SASEGT. The CDR3 here is CASSGLAGQETQYF. In DNA, the CDR3 is TGTGCCAGCAGCGGACTAGCGGGACAAGAGACCCAGTACTTC.

This clonotype was seen ten or more times. The CDR3 DNA sequence: TGCAGCGGAGGGGGCTCTGGAAACACCATATATTTT. Encoded protein: CSGGGSGNTIYF. V and J are TRBV29-1 and TRBJ1-3; possibly TRBD1 for D (6 bases). The CDR3 has 12 amino acids. Between the trimmed V and J ends, which lost 7 bases and 0 bases, there was a span of 7 bases. Per the germline V gene, CDR1 is SQVTM and CDR2 is ANQGSEA.

This clonotype came up many times. The chain links TRBV29-1 to TRBJ1-1, with TRBD1 matching 11 bases. The CDR3 has 14 residues. With 7 bases clipped from V and 4 bases from J, the junction kept 8 bases outside the gene matches. Germline CDR1 and CDR2: SQVTM and ANQGSEA. The CDR3 sequence is CSACLGQGVTEAFF. In DNA, the CDR3 is TGCAGCGCCTGCCTGGGACAGGGGGTCACTGAAGCTTTCTTT. Complete variable domain (other parts from reference TRBV29-1 and TRBJ1-1): SAVISQKPSRDICQRGTSLTIQCQVDSQVTMMFWYRQQPGQSLTLIATANQGSEATYESGFVIDKFPISRPNLTFSTLTVSNMSPEDSSIYLCSACLGQGVTEAFFGQGTRLTVV.

This clonotype was recorded many times. The rearrangement joins TRBV20-1 to TRBJ2-3; TRBD1 matches at 10 bases. V shed 7 bases and J 2 bases; nucleotides not matched to a gene: 6. The CDR3 is made up of 14 amino acids. CDR1 and CDR2 from the germline V gene are DFQATT and SNEGSKA (reference sequence). The CDR3 sequence is CSVAGQGHTDTQYF. The CDR3 region has the DNA TGCAGTGTCGCGGGACAGGGGCACACAGATACGCAGTATTTT.

The rearrangement joins TRBV3-1 to TRBJ2-5; TRBD1 is a possible D gene (6 bases). The CDR3 has 15 residues. The V and J ends lost 4 bases and 1 base respectively, with 13 bases between them. The germline CDR1 and CDR2 sequences are LGHDT and YNNKEL (reference sequence). The CDR3 loop is CASSPKLDSQETQYF. CDR3 bases: TGTGCCAGCAGCCCTAAGTTGGACAGCCAAGAGACCCAGTACTTC.

This clonotype was seen more than once but under ten times. The gene calls are TRBV4-1 and TRBJ1-5; D possibly corresponds to TRBD1 (5 bases). V was trimmed by 0 bases and J by 7 bases, leaving 10 bases between them. The CDR3 contains 14 residues. CDR1 MGHRA and CDR2 YSYEKL come from the germline V gene. In DNA, the CDR3 is TGCGCCAGCAGCCAAGACCCTCGGGGGCAGCCCCAGCATTTT. This encodes CASSQDPRGQPQHF.

The chain recombines TRBV7-3 with TRBJ2-3, with D possibly TRBD2 on 6 matching bases. The CDR3 covers 14 residues. V was cut by 1 base and J by 6 bases, with 11 bases left in between. The germline gives CDR1 SGHTA, CDR2 FQGTGA. Here the CDR3 reads CASSLMGGSDTQYF. DNA of the CDR3: TGTGCCAGCAGCTTAATGGGGGGATCGGATACGCAGTATTTT.

This clonotype came up many times. The chain joins TRBV10-3 to TRBJ2-4; a possible D gene is TRBD1 (6 bases). Germline V gene data show CDR1 as ENHRY and CDR2 as SYGVKD. The germline V and J ends were trimmed by 4 bases and 3 bases, with 10 bases remaining between them. The CDR3 is 14 residues long. The CDR3 region is CAISGTGIKNIQYF. The CDR3 nucleotides read TGTGCCATCAGTGGCACAGGGATCAAAAACATTCAGTACTTC.

The V call is TRBV7-9, the J call TRBJ2-5; no definite D call. Per the germline V gene, CDR1 is SEHNR and CDR2 is FQNEAQ (reference sequence). Trimming shortened V by 9 bases and J by 1 base, and 9 bases separated the two germline ends. There are 12 residues in the CDR3. The DNA for the CDR3 is TGTGCCAGTCACAGCTTCCAAGAGACCCAGTACTTC. Its protein product is CASHSFQETQYF.

The rearrangement joins TRBV5-1 to TRBJ2-4; D not resolved. Germline V gene data show CDR1 as SGHRS and CDR2 as YFSETQ. With 0 bases removed from V and 0 bases from J, the gap between germline ends came to 7 bases. CDR3 length equals 15 residues. The CDR3 loop reads CASSLAARAKNIQYF. DNA for the CDR3: TGCGCCAGCAGCTTGGCCGCGAGAGCCAAAAACATTCAGTACTTC.

This clonotype has ten or more counts. V is TRBV5-6 and J is TRBJ2-1; no definite D call. The germline V gene has CDR1 SGHDT and CDR2 YYEEEE. Trimming took 4 bases from V and 8 from J, leaving 16 bases between them. This CDR3 region has 14 residues. CDR3 DNA: TGTGCCAGCAGCAAAGGATCAGGTATCGATGAGCAGTTCTTC. Amino acid sequence: CASSKGSGIDEQFF.

At least ten counts were recorded for this clonotype. J is TRBJ1-3 and V is TRBV5-1; D gene unclear. Trimming took off 0 bases at V and 8 bases at J, with 9 bases between the two ends. The germline V gene has CDR1 SGHRS and CDR2 YFSETQ. CDR3 length equals 13 residues. CDR3 nucleotides: TGCGCCAGCAGCTTGGACCTGGAATACACCATATATTTT. Its translation is CASSLDLEYTIYF. Supplemented by reference TRBV5-1 and TRBJ1-3, the full variable domain reads KAGVTQTPRYLIKTRGQQVTLSCSPISGHRSVSWYQQTPGQGLQFLFEYFSETQRNKGNFPGRFSGRQFSNSRSEMNVSTLELGDSALYLCASSLDLEYTIYFGEGSWLTVV.

At least ten counts were recorded for this clonotype. The V and J genes are TRBV9 and TRBJ2-3, with 15 bases aligning to TRBD2. The trim removed 5 bases at V and 6 bases at J, leaving 16 bases unmatched. Looked up from germline, CDR1 is SGDLS and CDR2 is YYNGEE. The CDR3 consists of 19 residues. The CDR3 reads CASSLGLAGGPSSSDTQYF. The CDR3 region has the DNA TGTGCCAGCAGTTTGGGACTAGCGGGAGGACCAAGTAGTTCTGATACGCAGTATTTT. The variable domain in full, completed from reference TRBV9 and TRBJ2-3, reads DSGVTQTPKHLITATGQRVTLRCSPRSGDLSVYWYQQSLDQGLQFLIQYYNGEERAKGNILERFSAQQFPDLHSELNLSSLELGDSALYFCASSLGLAGGPSSSDTQYFGPGTRLTVL.

This clonotype was detected many times. The chain employs TRBV4-2 and TRBJ1-1, with D perhaps matching TRBD1 (5 bases). The CDR3 consists of 14 residues. Looked up from germline, CDR1 is LGHNA and CDR2 is YNFKEQ. Trimming pared 0 bases from V and 5 bases from J, leaving 10 bases between. The DNA for the CDR3 is TGTGCCAGCAGCCAAGATAAGGGGAGAACTGAAGCTTTCTTT. Protein product: CASSQDKGRTEAFF.

For this clonotype: Its ends do not fully match the called genes, so a read error is possible. The V gene is TRBV7-3, the J gene TRBJ2-3; the match to TRBD1 covers 11 bases. CDR3 size: 18 residues. Germline CDR1 SGHTA, CDR2 FQGTGA. The CDR3 DNA reads TGTACCAGCAGCAGATCCCCGGGACAGGGGGTCGTAACAGATACGCAGTATTTT. It is translated as CTSSRSPGQGVVTDTQYF.

At least ten counts were recorded for this clonotype. The CDR3 region has the DNA TGCGCCAGCAGCTTGGCGCTAGCGGGAGGGAGCTACAATGAGCAGTTCTTC. Protein sequence: CASSLALAGGSYNEQFF. This rearrangement joins TRBV5-1 to TRBJ2-1, with 12 bases matching TRBD2. V shed 0 bases, J shed 3 bases, and the junction held 4 bases outside the gene matches. The CDR3 length is 17 residues. The germline V gene encodes CDR1 SGHRS and CDR2 YFSETQ.